The T cell receptor beta chain under discussion was sequenced for a study of regulatory dendritic cells for organ transplantation. Overall study findings and caveats: Resting memory CD8+ T cells held the most alloreactive clonotypes. Mature dendritic cells appeared to drive more memory CD8+ clonal expansion than regulatory ones.

TCRdb's table, derived via immunoSEQ multiplex PCR, lists solely in-frame clones and lacks some. This sample has about 30,000 clones, with 82% found just once. Regarding this clone: The antigen remains unidentified.

Naive CD45RA+ and memory CD45RO+ CD4+ or CD8+ T cells were FACS-sorted. The TCR originated in a human donor in good health. The material sequenced was naive CD4+ T cells from blood. Documented subset: CD45RA+ naive T cells.

CDR3 DNA sequence: TGTGCCAGCAGCGTAGGGCCTAGCGGGGGGCAAGAGACCCAGTACTTC. Translation: CASSVGPSGGQETQYF. The J gene is TRBJ2-5, the V gene TRBV9, with 11 bases lining up with TRBD2. The CDR3 has 16 residues. V shed 0 bases, J shed 2 bases, and the junction held 3 bases outside the gene matches. Germline CDR1 reads SGDLS; CDR2 reads YYNGEE.